Each of the 18 T cell receptor beta chains below was sequenced from the same sample in a study of blood T cell repertoires in COVID-19. The assay was immunoSEQ multiplex PCR, and TCRdb's table has in-frame clones only and misses some. The sample yields about 400,000 clones, 70% to 90% seen once. The sequenced sample was PBMCs or T cells enriched from blood (not recorded which). The source is a woman aged 25 to 39 with acute COVID-19.

The CDR3 sequence: CASSFRLNGGAGLAKNIQYF. CDR3 sequence (DNA): TGTGCCAGCAGTTTTCGTCTGAACGGGGGGGCTGGTTTGGCCAAAAACATTCAGTACTTC. The rearrangement links TRBV27 to TRBJ2-4; 8 positions match TRBD2. The CDR3 contains 20 residues. Germline assignment: CDR1 MNHEY and CDR2 SMNVEV (reference sequence). V shed 3 bases, J shed 1 base, and the junction held 17 bases outside the gene matches.

The gene calls are TRBV4-1 and TRBJ2-3; 9 bases are shared with TRBD2. The CDR3 loop spans 15 amino acids. Germline V lookup: CDR1 MGHRA, CDR2 YSYEKL. V dropped 1 base and J dropped 5; count of bases not matched to a gene: 4. CDR3 DNA: TGCGCCAGCAGCCAAGTAGCGGGGGTGGTAGATACGCAGTATTTT. This codes for CASSQVAGVVDTQYF.

This chain links TRBV18 with TRBJ2-2, with 10 bases lining up with TRBD1. After removal of 6 bases from V and 5 bases from J, the junction contained 15 bases not matched to a gene. In germline, CDR1 is KGHSH, CDR2 LQKENI. CDR3 size: 18 residues. CDR3 DNA sequence: TGTGCCAGCTCGCCGGGGACAGGGGATCCGAGGTGGACCGGGGAGCTGTTTTTT. It yields the protein CASSPGTGDPRWTGELFF.

The V gene is TRBV19, the J gene TRBJ1-6; TRBD1 might be the D (5 bases). V lost 6 bases and J lost 4, with 13 bases in between. Per the germline V gene, CDR1 is LNHDA and CDR2 is SQIVND (reference sequence). The CDR3 runs 15 residues. The CDR3 nucleotides read TGTGCCAGTAGCTCGGGGGGACCTTATAATTCACCCCTCCACTTT. The encoded protein is CASSSGGPYNSPLHF.

As concerns this clone: The same CDR3 is also encoded by other DNA sequences in this sample. The rearrangement uses TRBV24-1 and TRBJ2-2; the D gene is possibly TRBD2 (5 bases). Germline V gene data show CDR1 as KGHDR and CDR2 as SFDVKD. The CDR3 is made up of 12 amino acids. V lost 10 bases and J lost 5, with 10 bases in between. CDR3 in DNA: TGTGCCACAAGGACTGGGACCGGGGAGCTGTTTTTT. Its protein product is CATRTGTGELFF.

This chain links TRBV5-6 with TRBJ1-5; 7 bases align to TRBD1. Germline assignment: CDR1 SGHDT and CDR2 YYEEEE. The CDR3 is 16 amino acids. V gave up 3 bases and J gave up 3 bases; unmatched junction bases: 9. The CDR3 DNA reads TGTGCCAGCAGCTACTCCGGGACAGCCAACAATCAGCCCCAGCATTTT. It is translated as CASSYSGTANNQPQHF.

Here the CDR3 reads CASSSTYEQYF. CDR3 sequence (DNA): TGTGCCAGCAGCTCTACCTACGAGCAGTACTTC. V gene TRBV11-1 combines with J gene TRBJ2-7, with D unresolved. The V end lost 4 bases, the J end lost 2 bases, and 3 bases lay between the germline ends. CDR3 length equals 11 residues. Germline lookup yields CDR1 SGHAT and CDR2 FQDESV (reference sequence). Complete variable domain (other parts from reference TRBV11-1 and TRBJ2-7): EAEVAQSPRYKITEKSQAVAFWCDPISGHATLYWYRQILGQGPELLVQFQDESVVDDSQLPKDRFSAERLKGVDSTLKIQPAELGDSAMYLCASSSTYEQYFGPGTRLTVT.

This clone was found a few times. The gene calls are TRBV2 and TRBJ2-3; 7 bases map to TRBD2. The CDR3 consists of 13 residues. Germline CDR1 is SNHLY and CDR2 is FYNNEI. V lost 4 bases, J lost 6 bases, and 4 bases stayed unmatched. CDR3 bases: TGTGCCAGCAGTGTTCTAGCGGACGATACGCAGTATTTT. The encoded protein is CASSVLADDTQYF.

The rearrangement uses TRBV5-1 and TRBJ2-3; D is undetermined. Germline CDR1 and CDR2: SGHRS and YFSETQ. This CDR3 is built from 14 residues. V lost 4 bases and J lost 1, with 10 bases in between. CDR3 loop: CASSTYEGTDTQYF. CDR3 sequence (DNA): TGCGCCAGCAGCACCTATGAAGGCACAGATACGCAGTATTTT.

This clone was observed once. CDR3 bases: TGCGCCAGCAGGCAGGATAGGACTGAAGCTTTCTTT. It translates to CASRQDRTEAFF. The chain couples TRBV4-1 to TRBJ1-1; no clear D gene. CDR3 length equals 12 residues. Trimming stripped 6 bases from V and 5 bases from J, with 10 bases between. Looked up from germline, CDR1 is MGHRA and CDR2 is YSYEKL.

This sequence joins TRBV9 and TRBJ2-1, with D perhaps matching TRBD1 (6 bases). Germline V CDR1 and CDR2: SGDLS, YYNGEE. The CDR3 is 15 amino acids. The V gene lost 4 bases and the J gene lost 2 bases, with 13 bases spanning the gap. CDR3 DNA: TGTGCCAGCAGCCCCTACAGGGAGCCCTACAATGAGCAGTTCTTC. It translates to CASSPYREPYNEQFF.

J is TRBJ1-1 and V is TRBV19; D might be TRBD1 (5 bases). The V and J ends lost 5 bases and 4 bases respectively, with 11 bases between them. CDR3 length: 13 residues. Germline assignment: CDR1 LNHDA and CDR2 SQIVND (reference sequence). CDR3 bases: TGTGCCAGTAGTCCGGGGGTCTTCACTGAAGCTTTCTTT. Its protein is CASSPGVFTEAFF.

DNA of the CDR3: TGTGCCTGGACCGGGACAGGGTATATGTCCGAGCAGTACTTC. It encodes CAWTGTGYMSEQYF. The rearrangement links TRBV30 to TRBJ2-7; 9 bases match TRBD1. Germline CDR1 and CDR2: GTSNPN and SVGIG (reference sequence). Trimming took 4 bases from V and 6 from J; bases not matched to a gene: 10. The CDR3 runs to 14 residues.

Details on this clone: The junction and the germline gene differ at one end; a read error may be behind it. The CDR3 sequence is CATSKTSGGAGTIF. CDR3 nucleotides: TGTGCCACCAGCAAGACTAGCGGGGGGGCTGGGACGATCTTC. The genes are TRBV15 and TRBJ2-1; 14 positions match TRBD2. CDR1 and CDR2 from the germline V gene are LNHNV and YYDKDF (reference sequence). CDR3 length: 14 amino acids.

The V and J genes are TRBV2 and TRBJ1-1; 8 nucleotides match TRBD1. This CDR3 is built from 15 residues. The germline V gene has CDR1 SNHLY and CDR2 FYNNEI. V lost 6 bases to trimming and J lost 5 bases; unmatched junction nucleotides: 11. Here the CDR3 reads CASSQGQGRNTEAFF. In nucleotides, the CDR3 is TGTGCCAGCAGCCAAGGACAGGGAAGGAATACTGAAGCTTTCTTT.

The chain has TRBV5-6 and TRBJ1-5, with D unclear. Germline-derived CDR1 and CDR2 are SGHDT and YYEEEE. Between the trimmed V and J ends, which lost 0 bases and 5 bases, there was a span of 9 bases. The CDR3 spans 14 residues. CDR3 amino acids: CASSLGARDQPQHF. CDR3 DNA sequence: TGTGCCAGCAGCTTGGGGGCGAGAGATCAGCCCCAGCATTTT.

This chain uses TRBV6-5 with TRBJ2-3; a possible D gene is TRBD1 (6 bases). Trimming pared 8 bases from V and 0 bases from J, leaving 15 bases between. The CDR3 consists of 15 residues. The V gene's germline CDR1 is MNHEY and CDR2 SVGAGI. The CDR3: CASGNRDPSTDTQYF. In DNA, the CDR3 is TGTGCCAGCGGTAACAGGGACCCTAGCACAGATACGCAGTATTTT.

The J gene is TRBJ2-7, the V gene TRBV27; 11 positions match TRBD1. The CDR3 is 15 amino acids. Germline CDR1 is MNHEY and CDR2 is SMNVEV (reference sequence). The V gene end was trimmed by 6 bases and the J gene end by 0 bases; junction bases not matched to a gene: 4. Written as DNA, the CDR3 is TGTGCCAGCAGCCCCGGGACAGGGGGCTCCTACGAGCAGTACTTC. Protein product: CASSPGTGGSYEQYF.